This T cell receptor (beta chain) was documented in a study of blood T cell repertoires in COVID-19. CDR1 and CDR2 from the germline V gene are MNHEY and SVGEGT. The length of the CDR3 is 18 residues. Germline trimming cut 0 bases from V and 6 bases from J; bases unmatched to any gene: 13. Produced via immunoSEQ multiplex PCR; TCRdb's table is partial and in-frame only. There are 450,000 to 500,000 clones in the sample; about 90% occur only once, and around 0.7% lies in the top ten. Sequenced input: PBMCs or T cells enriched from blood (not recorded which). The source of this sequence is a woman in her late teens or twenties who had recovered from COVID-19. The gene calls are TRBV6-2 or TRBV6-3 and TRBJ2-2; 7 nucleotides match TRBD1. The CDR3 loop is CASSYSPFEGAVSGELFF. The CDR3 coding sequence is TGTGCCAGCAGTTACTCGCCCTTCGAGGGGGCGGTATCCGGGGAGCTGTTTTTT.